These T cell receptor beta chains were read from a single sample in a study of T cell therapy after organ transplantation. The assay was immunoSEQ multiplex PCR, and TCRdb's table has in-frame clones only and misses some. This sample has about 48,000 clones, with approximately 94% found just once. These receptors have no known antigen. The sequencing here drew on CD8+ T cells from blood, taken before autologous CMV-specific T cell therapy. Receptors were obtained from a human patient who had received a solid organ transplant and had CMV disease. CDR3s include the opening cysteine and the closing phenylalanine or tryptophan. The order of the fields is D gene, clone size, V gene, J gene, CDR3 DNA, CDR3 protein. A D gene is named only where the DNA matches it firmly. Size tells how often a clone was seen (once, few, many) or the class of an expanded clone, and some rows leave it out.

D gene: TRBD1; clone size: -; V gene: TRBV2; J gene: TRBJ2-7; CDR3 DNA: TGTGCCACGGACAGGGCGAACTCCTACGAGCAGTACTTC; CDR3 protein: CATDRANSYEQYF
D gene: -; clone size: -; V gene: TRBV13; J gene: TRBJ1-1; CDR3 DNA: TGTGCCAGCAGCCATGTGGAGAAGAACACTGAAGCTTTCTTT; CDR3 protein: CASSHVEKNTEAFF
D gene: TRBD1; clone size: once; V gene: TRBV11-2; J gene: TRBJ1-2; CDR3 DNA: TGTGCCAGCAGCTCGGGGTTGGGGACAGCCCTTAACTATGGCTACACCTTC; CDR3 protein: CASSSGLGTALNYGYTF
D gene: TRBD2; clone size: -; V gene: TRBV11-2; J gene: TRBJ2-7; CDR3 DNA: TGTGCCAGCAGCCCGTGGGGTAGCGGGGTATCCTACGAGCAGTACTTC; CDR3 protein: CASSPWGSGVSYEQYF
D gene: -; clone size: -; V gene: TRBV27; J gene: TRBJ1-5; CDR3 DNA: TGTGCCAGCAGTTTTTCCCGGGGGCCCAATCAGCCCCAGCATTTT; CDR3 protein: CASSFSRGPNQPQHF
D gene: TRBD1; clone size: -; V gene: TRBV6-4; J gene: TRBJ2-5; CDR3 DNA: TGTGCCAGCAGTGCCCGACAGGGGGCGGAGGAGCAGTACTTC; CDR3 protein: CASSARQGAEEQYF
D gene: -; clone size: -; V gene: TRBV7-2; J gene: TRBJ2-1; CDR3 DNA: TGTGCCAGCAGCTTATTCTTGGTGGGCAATGAGCAGTTCTTC; CDR3 protein: CASSLFLVGNEQFF
D gene: TRBD2; clone size: -; V gene: TRBV5-4; J gene: TRBJ2-7; CDR3 DNA: TGTGCCAGCAGCCCCGTAGCGGGTCGAAGCTCCTACGAGCAGTACTTC; CDR3 protein: CASSPVAGRSSYEQYF
D gene: -; clone size: -; V gene: TRBV5-5; J gene: TRBJ1-5; CDR3 DNA: TGTGCCAGCAGCTTGGGGGGCACAAGCGGTCAGCCCCAGCATTTT; CDR3 protein: CASSLGGTSGQPQHF
D gene: TRBD2; clone size: -; V gene: TRBV5-1; J gene: TRBJ2-7; CDR3 DNA: TGCGCCAGCAGCCCAGGGACTAGCGGGAGACGGATCTACGAGCAGTACTTC; CDR3 protein: CASSPGTSGRRIYEQYF
D gene: -; clone size: -; V gene: TRBV6-1; J gene: TRBJ2-7; CDR3 DNA: TGTGCCAGCAGGGGGGACGGAGCCTACGAGCAGTACTTC; CDR3 protein: CASRGDGAYEQYF
D gene: -; clone size: -; V gene: TRBV6-1; J gene: TRBJ2-1; CDR3 DNA: TGTGCCAGCAGTGAAATGGTAGGGCAGGAGTCAAACAATGAGCAGTTCTTC; CDR3 protein: CASSEMVGQESNNEQFF
D gene: -; clone size: once; V gene: TRBV7-8; J gene: TRBJ2-7; CDR3 DNA: TGTGCCAGCAGCTTACGAGGGCAGGGGGGCTACGAGCAGTACTTC; CDR3 protein: CASSLRGQGGYEQYF
D gene: -; clone size: -; V gene: TRBV14; J gene: TRBJ2-2; CDR3 DNA: TGTGCCAGCAGCCCCTATCATACCGGGGAGCTGTTTTTT; CDR3 protein: CASSPYHTGELFF